A single sample gave rise to the 6 T cell receptor beta chains below, sequenced in a study of T cell responses to AZD1222 COVID-19 vaccine. The table came from immunoSEQ multiplex PCR; TCRdb's copy has only in-frame clones and leaves some out. The sample shows approximately 150,000 clones, more than 85% of them seen only once. The sample was peripheral blood, taken after recovery from COVID-19. The source of these receptors is an adult who had recovered from COVID-19.

The rearrangement uses TRBV19 and TRBJ2-1; D unresolved. V was shortened by 5 bases and J by 10 bases, with 9 bases between the two germline ends. The CDR3 consists of 11 residues. Germline V lookup: CDR1 LNHDA, CDR2 SQIVND (reference sequence). The CDR3, as DNA: TGTGCCAGTAGTGGGGAAATAGAGCAGTTCTTC. This translates into CASSGEIEQFF.

The chain links TRBV5-1 to TRBJ2-1, with TRBD2 matching over 8 bases. This CDR3 region has 15 residues. The V segment lost 2 bases and the J segment 8 bases; nucleotides outside the gene matches: 9. The V gene's germline CDR1 is SGHRS and CDR2 YFSETQ. The CDR3 DNA follows: TGCGCCAGCAGCTTAGAAGCCGCGGGGGGCGATGAGCAGTTCTTC. Amino acids: CASSLEAAGGDEQFF. Combining the CDR3 with reference TRBV5-1 and TRBJ2-1 gives the whole variable domain KAGVTQTPRYLIKTRGQQVTLSCSPISGHRSVSWYQQTPGQGLQFLFEYFSETQRNKGNFPGRFSGRQFSNSRSEMNVSTLELGDSALYLCASSLEAAGGDEQFFGPGTRLTVL.

To note about this clone: The CDR3 does not end in the conserved phenylalanine or tryptophan, so this is likely a read error. The DNA is left out, because the CDR3 cannot be placed on it with certainty; the CDR3 is given as TCRdb lists it. The J gene is TRBJ1-3, the V gene TRBV5-1; the DNA was not compared with TRBD1, the D call given in the table. The CDR3 has 9 residues if both end residues are counted. CDR1 SGHRS and CDR2 YFSETQ come from the germline V gene. The CDR3 spells CASSWLDRP.

V usage is TRBV30 and J usage is TRBJ2-4, with unresolved D. The CDR3 extends over 15 amino acids. Germline V lookup: CDR1 GTSNPN, CDR2 SVGIG (reference sequence). V was clipped by 4 bases and J by 0 bases, with 13 bases between them. CDR3 residues: CAWTPAGLAKNIQYF. CDR3 nucleotides: TGTGCCTGGACCCCCGCCGGTTTAGCCAAAAACATTCAGTACTTC.

The chain recombines TRBV4-1 with TRBJ1-1; no firm D call. CDR3 length: 14 amino acids. Germline V CDR1 and CDR2: MGHRA, YSYEKL. V was pared by 6 bases and J by 0 bases, with 11 bases between. The CDR3 sequence: CASRGRTMNTEAFF. The CDR3 nucleotides are TGCGCCAGCAGAGGACGTACAATGAACACTGAAGCTTTCTTT.

The chain carries TRBV19 and TRBJ2-3; 7 nucleotides agree with TRBD1. In germline, CDR1 is LNHDA, CDR2 SQIVND (reference sequence). Trimming cost V 3 bases and J 1 base; bases outside gene matches: 7. This CDR3 region has 16 residues. Written as DNA, the CDR3 is TGTGCCAGTAGTATGCTCACAGGGGTAGGCACAGATACGCAGTATTTT. It encodes CASSMLTGVGTDTQYF.